This T cell receptor (beta chain) stems from a study of blood T cell repertoires in COVID-19. TCRdb's table, derived via immunoSEQ multiplex PCR, lists solely in-frame clones and lacks some. This sample has 75,000 to 95,000 clones, with around four fifths found just once. V lost 7 bases and J 1 base, leaving 17 bases between the germline ends. The germline gives CDR1 SEHNR, CDR2 FQNEAQ (reference sequence). CDR3 size: 17 residues. This clone appeared a few times. This receptor was taken from a man aged 80 or over with active or convalescent COVID-19. Sequenced: peripheral blood. The chain joins TRBV7-9 to TRBJ1-6, with D possibly matching TRBD1 (5 bases). The CDR3 sequence is CASNTGGEVSYNSPLHF. The CDR3 DNA follows: TGTGCCAGCAACACGGGAGGGGAGGTATCCTATAATTCACCCCTCCACTTT.